The 8 T cell receptor beta chains presented below share a single source sample, sequenced in a study of blood T cell repertoires in COVID-19. Assay: immunoSEQ multiplex PCR; the TCRdb copy retains only in-frame clones and omits some. Among over 250,000 clones, roughly nine tenths were seen once, and the ten largest hold under 4.5%. The specimen was peripheral blood. These receptors were taken from a man aged 55 to 70 who had recovered from COVID-19.

The CDR3 DNA reads TGTGCCAGCAGACTCGAGGGGGCTGGGGCCAACGTCCTGACTTTC. Translated: CASRLEGAGANVLTF. The chain has TRBV6-5 and TRBJ2-6; a weak D match, TRBD1 (6 bases). V lost 6 bases and J 2 bases, leaving 11 bases between the germline ends. CDR3 length equals 15 residues. Germline-derived CDR1 and CDR2 are MNHEY and SVGAGI.

This clone has a single count. The chain has TRBV29-1 and TRBJ2-1, with D perhaps TRBD2 (6 bases). This CDR3 region has 12 residues. Germline V lookup: CDR1 SQVTM, CDR2 ANQGSEA. V was shortened by 5 bases and J by 4 bases, with 9 bases between the two germline ends. The CDR3 sequence: CSVPGGYNEQFF. The CDR3 region has the DNA TGCAGCGTTCCCGGGGGTTACAATGAGCAGTTCTTC.

This clone came up a few times. The chain has TRBV7-9 and TRBJ1-2; D possibly corresponds to TRBD1 (5 bases). This CDR3 is built from 12 residues. The germline V gene encodes CDR1 SEHNR and CDR2 FQNEAQ (reference sequence). The V end was cut by 5 bases, the J end by 10 bases, with 14 bases between. CDR3 protein: CASSPGPGDYTF. Here the CDR3 DNA reads TGTGCCAGCAGCCCAGGGCCCGGCGACTACACCTTC.

The chain couples TRBV19 to TRBJ2-7, with 7 positions matching TRBD1. CDR1 LNHDA and CDR2 SQIVND come from the germline V gene (reference sequence). The CDR3 totals 14 residues. Germline trimming cut 3 bases from V and 4 bases from J; bases unmatched to any gene: 6. The CDR3 coding sequence is TGTGCCAGTAGTATGTTTGGGACAGCGTACGAGCAGTACTTC. Translated: CASSMFGTAYEQYF.

The V and J genes are TRBV5-4 and TRBJ2-7; D is perhaps TRBD1 (5 bases). The CDR3 is made up of 15 amino acids. In germline, CDR1 is SGHNT, CDR2 YYREEE (reference sequence). Trimming removed 3 bases from V and 6 bases from J, with 19 bases in between. DNA for the CDR3: TGTGCCAGCAGCTCAGACACCCTCCGAAGGGGCGAGCAGTACTTC. Translated: CASSSDTLRRGEQYF.

The CDR3 reads CASSQGSDWDEQFF. The CDR3, as DNA: TGTGCCAGCAGCCAAGGATCAGACTGGGATGAGCAGTTCTTC. This chain uses TRBV4-2 with TRBJ2-1, with D unclear. CDR3 size: 14 residues. Trimming stripped 1 base from V and 8 bases from J, with 12 bases between. Per the germline V gene, CDR1 is LGHNA and CDR2 is YNFKEQ.

This rearrangement joins TRBV2 to TRBJ2-3; maybe TRBD1 (6 bases). Per germline, CDR1 SNHLY and CDR2 FYNNEI. Trimming removed 7 bases from V and 4 bases from J, with 9 bases in between. The CDR3 runs to 12 residues. The CDR3 here is CASNHRADTQYF. DNA for the CDR3: TGTGCCAGCAATCACAGGGCAGATACGCAGTATTTT.

The chain joins TRBV29-1 to TRBJ2-3, with 7 bases identical to TRBD2. Germline CDR1 SQVTM, CDR2 ANQGSEA. The junction had 8 bases not matched to a gene; V was cut back by 6 bases and J by 2 bases. The CDR3 contains 14 residues. The CDR3 nucleotides are TGCAGCGTCCTCGGGGGGAGTAACACAGATACGCAGTATTTT. Translation: CSVLGGSNTDTQYF.